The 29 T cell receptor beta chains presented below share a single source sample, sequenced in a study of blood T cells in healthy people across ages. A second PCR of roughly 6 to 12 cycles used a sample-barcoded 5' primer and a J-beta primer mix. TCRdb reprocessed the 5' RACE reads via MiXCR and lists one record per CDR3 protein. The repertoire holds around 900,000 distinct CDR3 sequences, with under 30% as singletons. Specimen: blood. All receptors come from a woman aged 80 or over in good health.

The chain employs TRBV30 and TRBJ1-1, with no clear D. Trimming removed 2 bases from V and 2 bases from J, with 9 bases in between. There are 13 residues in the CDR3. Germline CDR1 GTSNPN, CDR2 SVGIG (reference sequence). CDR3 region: CAWSSRVNTEAFF. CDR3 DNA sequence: TGTGCCTGGAGTAGTAGGGTAAACACTGAAGCTTTCTTT. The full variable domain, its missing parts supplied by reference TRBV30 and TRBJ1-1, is SQTIHQWPATLVQPVGSPLSLECTVEGTSNPNLYWYRQAAGRGLQLLFYSVGIGQISSEVPQNLSASRPQDRQFILSSKKLLLSDSGFYLCAWSSRVNTEAFFGQGTRLTVV.

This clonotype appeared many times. The CDR3 region is CASAPRRTGGIGSYNEQFF. CDR3 bases: TGTGCCAGCGCGCCAAGACGGACAGGGGGAATAGGGTCCTACAATGAGCAGTTCTTC. The chain recombines TRBV6-2 or TRBV6-3 with TRBJ2-1; 10 positions agree with TRBD1. The CDR3 has 19 amino acids. CDR1 is MNHEY and CDR2 is SVGEGT in the germline V gene. V lost 8 bases to trimming and J lost 1 base; unmatched junction nucleotides: 17.

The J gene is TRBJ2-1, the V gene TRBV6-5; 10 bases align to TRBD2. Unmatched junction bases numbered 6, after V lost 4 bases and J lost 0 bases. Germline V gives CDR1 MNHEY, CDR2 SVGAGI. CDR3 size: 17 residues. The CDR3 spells CASSFTSGDSSYNEQFF. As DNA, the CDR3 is TGTGCCAGCAGTTTCACTAGCGGGGATTCCTCCTACAATGAGCAGTTCTTC.

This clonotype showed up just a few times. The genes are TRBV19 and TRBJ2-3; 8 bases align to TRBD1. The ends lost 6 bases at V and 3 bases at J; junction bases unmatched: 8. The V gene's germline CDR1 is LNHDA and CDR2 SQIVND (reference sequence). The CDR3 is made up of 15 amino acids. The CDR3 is CASSPTGDRTDTQYF. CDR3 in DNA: TGTGCCAGTAGCCCGACAGGGGATAGGACAGATACGCAGTATTTT.

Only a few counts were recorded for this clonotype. The CDR3 region is CASSHRNTGELFF. The CDR3 nucleotides are TGCGCCAGCAGCCACAGGAACACCGGGGAGCTGTTTTTT. The chain couples TRBV4-3 to TRBJ2-2; no clear D. Germline lookup yields CDR1 LGHNA and CDR2 YSLEER. The V end lost 3 bases, the J end lost 1 base, and 3 bases lay between the germline ends. This CDR3 has 13 amino acids.

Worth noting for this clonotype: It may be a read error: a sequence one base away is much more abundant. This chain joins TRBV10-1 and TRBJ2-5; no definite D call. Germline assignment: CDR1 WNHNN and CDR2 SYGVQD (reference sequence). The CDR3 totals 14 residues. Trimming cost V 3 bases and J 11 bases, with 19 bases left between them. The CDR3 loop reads CASSERDFRDEQYF. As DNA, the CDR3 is TGCGCCAGCAGTGAAAGGGATTTTAGGGATGAGCAGTACTTC.

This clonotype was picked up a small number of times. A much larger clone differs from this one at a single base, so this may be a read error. This CDR3 reads CSVLPPPYLSYNEQFF. The CDR3 coding sequence is TGCAGTGTCCTCCCACCCCCATACCTATCCTACAATGAGCAGTTCTTC. The chain employs TRBV20-1 and TRBJ2-1, with D hard to call. The CDR3 has 16 amino acids. Germline V CDR1 and CDR2: DFQATT, SNEGSKA (reference sequence). The V end was cut by 7 bases, the J end by 1 base, with 20 bases between.

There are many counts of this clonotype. CDR3 amino acids: CSARPLAGITDTQYF. The CDR3 DNA is TGCAGTGCTAGACCACTAGCGGGGATCACAGATACGCAGTATTTT. This chain connects TRBV20-1 to TRBJ2-3; 10 bases agree with TRBD2. From germline, CDR1 is DFQATT and CDR2 SNEGSKA (reference sequence). V lost 2 bases to trimming and J lost 2 bases; unmatched junction nucleotides: 4. The CDR3 is 15 residues long.

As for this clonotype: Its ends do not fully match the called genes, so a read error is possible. The CDR3 sequence: CATDSGAFYERYF. CDR3 DNA sequence: TGTGCCACAGATAGCGGGGCGTTCTACGAGCGGTACTTC. This sequence joins TRBV10-3 and TRBJ2-7; TRBD2 matches 8 bases. CDR3 length: 13 residues. Germline CDR1 is ENHRY and CDR2 is SYGVKD.

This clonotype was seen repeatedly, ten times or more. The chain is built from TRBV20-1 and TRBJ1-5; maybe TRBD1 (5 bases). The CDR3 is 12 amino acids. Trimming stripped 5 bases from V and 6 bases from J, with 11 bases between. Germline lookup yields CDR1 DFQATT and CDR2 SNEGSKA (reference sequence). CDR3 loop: CSAGTVSQPQHF. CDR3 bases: TGCAGTGCTGGGACCGTATCTCAGCCCCAGCATTTT.

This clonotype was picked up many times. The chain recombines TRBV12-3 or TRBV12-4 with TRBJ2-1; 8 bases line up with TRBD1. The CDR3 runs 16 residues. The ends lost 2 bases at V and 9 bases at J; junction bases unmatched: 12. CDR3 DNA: TGTGCCAGCAGTTTATACGGACAGGGTAAGGTTCTTGAGCAGTTCTTC. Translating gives CASSLYGQGKVLEQFF.

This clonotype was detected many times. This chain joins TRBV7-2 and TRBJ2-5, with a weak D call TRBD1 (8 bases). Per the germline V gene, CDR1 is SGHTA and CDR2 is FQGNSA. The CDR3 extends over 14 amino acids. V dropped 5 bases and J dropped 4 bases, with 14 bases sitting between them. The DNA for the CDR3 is TGTGCCAGCAGCAAGGGGGGGACAGGAGAGACCCAGTACTTC. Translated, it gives CASSKGGTGETQYF.

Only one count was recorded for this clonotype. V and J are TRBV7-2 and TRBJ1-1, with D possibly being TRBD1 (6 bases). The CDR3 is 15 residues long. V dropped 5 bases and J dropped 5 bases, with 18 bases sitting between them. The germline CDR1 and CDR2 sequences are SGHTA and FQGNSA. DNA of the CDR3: TGTGCCAGCAGCGTAGTAGATACAGGGAGGACTGAAGCTTTCTTT. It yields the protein CASSVVDTGRTEAFF.

CDR3 sequence (DNA): TGCGCCAGCAGCCAAGGGATGGCTGGCTATGGCTACACCTTC. It codes for CASSQGMAGYGYTF. The V call is TRBV4-1, the J call TRBJ1-2, with D hard to call. The CDR3 extends over 14 amino acids. The V end lost 1 base, the J end lost 4 bases, and 10 bases lay between the germline ends. The germline V gene encodes CDR1 MGHRA and CDR2 YSYEKL.

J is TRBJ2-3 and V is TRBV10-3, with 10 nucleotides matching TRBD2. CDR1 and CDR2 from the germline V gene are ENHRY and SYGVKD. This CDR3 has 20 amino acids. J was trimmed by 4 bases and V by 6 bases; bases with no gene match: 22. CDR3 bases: TGTGCCATCAGCCCCGCGCAGGGGGATTCTAGCGGGAGTCAGGCAGATACGCAGTATTTT. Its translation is CAISPAQGDSSGSQADTQYF.

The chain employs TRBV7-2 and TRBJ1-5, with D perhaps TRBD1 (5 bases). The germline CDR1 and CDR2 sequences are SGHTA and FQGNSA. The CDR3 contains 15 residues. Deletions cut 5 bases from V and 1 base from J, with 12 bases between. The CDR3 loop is CASSTQGPSNQPQHF. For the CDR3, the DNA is TGTGCCAGCAGCACCCAGGGACCGAGCAATCAGCCCCAGCATTTT.

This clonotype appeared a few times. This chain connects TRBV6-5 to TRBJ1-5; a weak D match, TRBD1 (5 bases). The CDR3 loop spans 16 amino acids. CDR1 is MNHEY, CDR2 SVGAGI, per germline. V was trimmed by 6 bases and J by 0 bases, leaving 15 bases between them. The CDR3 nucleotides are TGTGCCAGCAGCCGATCGGGACGGAATAGCAATCAGCCCCAGCATTTT. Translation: CASSRSGRNSNQPQHF.

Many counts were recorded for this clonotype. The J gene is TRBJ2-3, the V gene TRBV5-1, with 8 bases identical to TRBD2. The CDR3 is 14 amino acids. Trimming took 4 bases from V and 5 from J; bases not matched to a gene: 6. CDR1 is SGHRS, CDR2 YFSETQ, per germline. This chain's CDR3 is CASSPGLARDTQYF. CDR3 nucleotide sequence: TGCGCCAGCAGCCCCGGACTAGCACGAGATACGCAGTATTTT.

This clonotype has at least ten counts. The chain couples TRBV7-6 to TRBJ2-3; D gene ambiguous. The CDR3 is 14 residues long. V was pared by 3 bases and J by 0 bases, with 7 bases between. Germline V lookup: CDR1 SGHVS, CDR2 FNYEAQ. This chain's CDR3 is CASSLHLSTDTQYF. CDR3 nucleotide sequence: TGTGCCAGCAGCTTGCACTTGAGCACAGATACGCAGTATTTT.

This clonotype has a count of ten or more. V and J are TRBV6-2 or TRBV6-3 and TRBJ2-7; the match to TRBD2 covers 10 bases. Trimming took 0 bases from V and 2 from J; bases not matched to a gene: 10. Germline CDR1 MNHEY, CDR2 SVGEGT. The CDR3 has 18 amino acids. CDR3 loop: CASSYSRASGGIPYEQYF. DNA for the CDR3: TGTGCCAGCAGTTACTCGAGGGCTAGCGGGGGAATTCCCTACGAGCAGTACTTC.

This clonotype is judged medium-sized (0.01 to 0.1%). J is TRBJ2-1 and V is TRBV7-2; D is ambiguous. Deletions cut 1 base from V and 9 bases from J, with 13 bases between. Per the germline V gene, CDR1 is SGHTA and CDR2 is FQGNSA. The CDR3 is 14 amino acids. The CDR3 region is CASSLVGGMVEQFF. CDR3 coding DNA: TGTGCCAGCAGCTTAGTTGGCGGAATGGTTGAGCAGTTCTTC.

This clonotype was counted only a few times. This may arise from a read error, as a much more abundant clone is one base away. CDR3 nucleotide sequence: TGTGCCAGCAGTCGGGACAGTACTAGCGCAGATACGCAGTATTTT. Translation gives CASSRDSTSADTQYF. The chain employs TRBV12-3 or TRBV12-4 and TRBJ2-3, with D perhaps being TRBD1 or TRBD2 (7 bases each). The CDR3 has 15 residues. Trimming shortened V by 5 bases and J by 4 bases, and 16 bases separated the two germline ends.

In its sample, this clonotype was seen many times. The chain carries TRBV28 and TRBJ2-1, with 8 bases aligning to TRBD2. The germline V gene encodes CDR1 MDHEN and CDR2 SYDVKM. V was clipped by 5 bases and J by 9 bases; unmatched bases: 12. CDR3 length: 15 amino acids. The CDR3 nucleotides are TGTGCCAGCAGTATTGCGGGGGGACGTCGGTTTGAGCAGTTCTTC. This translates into CASSIAGGRRFEQFF.

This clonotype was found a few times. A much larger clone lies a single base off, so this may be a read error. The CDR3 reads CASSLVRTLIQETQFF. CDR3 DNA: TGTGCCAGCAGTTTAGTGCGAACCCTCATCCAAGAGACCCAGTTCTTC. The chain is built from TRBV12-3 or TRBV12-4 and TRBJ2-1, with D hard to call. The ends were cut back, 1 base at V and 13 bases at J, with 23 bases in the middle. There are 16 residues in the CDR3.

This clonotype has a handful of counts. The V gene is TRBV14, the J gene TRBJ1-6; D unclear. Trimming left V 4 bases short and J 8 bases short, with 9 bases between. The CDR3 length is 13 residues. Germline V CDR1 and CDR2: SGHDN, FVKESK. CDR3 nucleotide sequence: TGTGCCAGCAGCCCGTTTTGGGATTCACCCCTCCACTTT. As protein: CASSPFWDSPLHF.

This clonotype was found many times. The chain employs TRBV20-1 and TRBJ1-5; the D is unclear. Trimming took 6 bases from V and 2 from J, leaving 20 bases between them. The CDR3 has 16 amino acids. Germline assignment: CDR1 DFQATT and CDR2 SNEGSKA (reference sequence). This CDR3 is CSARAEVLIGNQPQHF. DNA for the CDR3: TGCAGTGCCCGGGCCGAAGTTTTAATAGGCAATCAGCCCCAGCATTTT.

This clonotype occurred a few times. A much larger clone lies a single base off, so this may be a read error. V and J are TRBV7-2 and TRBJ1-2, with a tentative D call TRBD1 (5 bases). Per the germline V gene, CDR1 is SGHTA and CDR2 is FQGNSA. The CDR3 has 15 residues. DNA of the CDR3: TGTGCCGGCAGCTTAGGGGCGACAGCTAACTATGGCTACACCTTC. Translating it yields CAGSLGATANYGYTF.

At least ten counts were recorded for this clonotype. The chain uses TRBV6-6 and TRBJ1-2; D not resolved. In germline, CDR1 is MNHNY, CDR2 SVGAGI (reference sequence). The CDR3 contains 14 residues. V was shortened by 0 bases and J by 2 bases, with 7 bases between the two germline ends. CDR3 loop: CASSYSNTNYGYTF. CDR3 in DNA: TGTGCCAGCAGTTACTCGAACACCAACTATGGCTACACCTTC.

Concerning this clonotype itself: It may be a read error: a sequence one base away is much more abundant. DNA for the CDR3: TGTGCCAGCTCACCACAGGATTGTGGTGGCTACACCTTC. Protein sequence: CASSPQDCGGYTF. The chain combines TRBV18 with TRBJ1-2; D remains unclear. Germline CDR1 and CDR2: KGHSH and LQKENI. The CDR3 sequence is 13 residues long. V was trimmed by 1 base and J by 7 bases, leaving 10 bases between them. The variable domain in full, completed from reference TRBV18 and TRBJ1-2, reads NAGVMQNPRHLVRRRGQEARLRCSPMKGHSHVYWYRQLPEEGLKFMVYLQKENIIDESGMPKERFSAEFPKEGPSILRIQQVVRGDSAAYFCASSPQDCGGYTFGSGTRLTVV.